This TCR beta chain was sequenced during a study of CD8 T cells in ankylosing spondylitis. Study-level results: Prior work had noted some motif variants in reactive arthritis blood and synovial fluid. Disease-linked clones bore a CD8+ phenotype and were relatively rare in peripheral blood. Seemingly characteristic of ankylosing spondylitis blood was a TCR beta motif consisting of about 8 highly homologous variants. Within matched ankylosing spondylitis synovial fluid, disease-linked clones were reportedly significantly enriched.

CDR1 and CDR2 (germline): MNHEY, SVGAGI. CDR3 size: 14 residues. Trimming shortened V by 4 bases and J by 8 bases, and 12 bases separated the two germline ends. Turning to this clonotype: Its specificity is not known.

A quantitative 5'-RACE method, one with molecular barcodes, was used to make TCR beta libraries. TCRdb fed the 5' RACE reads into MiXCR, producing one record per CDR3 protein. The sample comprises hundreds of thousands of distinct CDR3 sequences, over 9.5% of which are singletons, and just over 0.5% rests with the top ten. The chain links TRBV6-5 to TRBJ1-6, with D possibly TRBD1 on 5 matching bases. The material sequenced was blood, either unsorted or a sorted T cell fraction (not recorded which). This TCR was recovered from a male donor with ankylosing spondylitis. CDR3 sequence (DNA): TGTGCCAGCAGTTCTTTCCAGGGTTATTCACCCCTCCACTTT. Its translation is CASSSFQGYSPLHF.